This T cell receptor beta chain was recorded in a study of OX40 agonist ivuxolimab in advanced cancers. Study information: Ivuxolimab, which patients received intravenously every 2 weeks, was dosed at 0.01 to 10 mg/kg. Overall study results and limits: At 0.1 to 3.0 mg/kg, clonal expansion of CD4+ and CD8+ blood T cells had occurred by week 6.

Germline V gene data show CDR1 as SGHDN and CDR2 as FVKESK. The J segment lost 1 base and the V segment lost 10 bases, leaving 12 bases of the junction unmatched. The CDR3 totals 16 residues. To note about this clone: Its antigen remains unidentified.

Some clones are missing from TCRdb's copy, which holds only in-frame ones; the method was immunoSEQ multiplex PCR. The profile shows 60,000 or so clones, about 82% of them singletons. Peripheral blood came from all dose cohorts at three timepoints. The TCR originated in an adult with an advanced solid tumor such as melanoma, head and neck, liver or kidney cancer. Sequenced here: CD4+ or CD8+ T cells sorted from blood, sampled in a trial of the OX40 agonist ivuxolimab. V gene TRBV14 combines with J gene TRBJ1-1, with 10 bases lining up with TRBD1. CDR3 in amino acids: CATPPGTGDRNTEAFF. CDR3 bases: TGTGCCACTCCCCCCGGGACAGGGGACCGGAACACTGAAGCTTTCTTT.